This paragraph covers one T cell receptor beta chain sequence. No cognate antigen has been identified for it. A read error is the likely source, as a far larger clone sits one nucleotide away. To prepare the library, the immunoSEQ multiplex PCR assay was applied. For most patients, genomic DNA was subjected to high-throughput TCR-beta CDR3 sequencing by Adaptive Biotechnologies. In the paper's pipeline: Adaptive's ImmunoSEQ software supplied the TCR sequencing data for 18 patients, while MiXCR and VDJtools were used to process three other patients. CDR3 nucleotide sequences shared by donor and recipient were removed because the origin of these sequences could not be assigned. To count as alloreactive, a clone needed at least 2-fold expansion over unstimulated cells and a minimum CFSE-low frequency of 0.002% (template counts) or 0.001% (read counts). A clone was considered mappable if detected in the sequenced pre-transplant spleen, lymph node, or MLR CFSE-low populations of the donor or recipient. Cumulative frequency of alloreactive clones was calculated as a percentage of all sequences weighted by copy number. In TCRdb, the immuneACCESS table is reduced to in-frame sequences with V and J assigned. These tables do not hold every clone; where another copy was compared, an unresolved V gene accounts for under half, and the others remain unexplained. V, J and clone size reflect that table, while D and trimming were determined from the DNA. The sample has just over 20,000 clones on record, approximately 92% of them singletons. The top ten constitute roughly 43% of the sample.

The data belong to a study of graft-versus-host responses after intestinal transplantation listed by TCRdb under 2021. For the study in its entirety: Recipients received multivisceral, liver-intestinal, or isolated intestinal transplants. Samples from a few later patients were sequenced in-house on an Illumina MiSeq with MiXCR processing rather than by the commercial service. Donor T cell macrochimerism was defined as a peak of at least 4% donor T cells among recipient peripheral blood mononuclear cells. All recipients received anti-thymocyte globulin induction followed by maintenance tacrolimus and steroids for 3 to 4 years. Alloreactive clones were identified by sequencing pre-transplant mixed lymphocyte reaction products and comparing these products with unstimulated pre-transplant donor and recipient T cells. After intestinal transplantation, graft-versus-host and host-versus-graft alloreactive T cell clones in the graft, circulation and bone marrow were tracked using bulk TCR-beta CDR3 sequencing. The cohort enrolled 20 to 25 intestinal transplant recipients, one of whom was a retransplant, and 3 patients without pretransplant specimens were excluded.

Blood samples were collected up to 4 times in the first month after transplant and then at least monthly when available. Via the germline V gene, CDR1 is KGHSH and CDR2 LQKENI. V is reduced by 4 bases and J by 2 bases, leaving a spacing of 12 bases between them. The CDR3 starts with the cysteine, ends with the phenylalanine, and has 14 residues. Just the 42-base CDR3 DNA is kept, in frame starting at base 1. The paper as a whole reports these results and caveats: The conclusions were limited by the relatively low number and heterogeneity of the intestinal transplant patients. Early after transplant, peak levels of circulating GvH clones were found to be associated with declines in HvG clones. Patients with donor T cell macrochimerism had high GvH to HvG T cell clonal ratios in their allografts. GvH clones turned up in recipient bone marrow, with some appearing earlier in ileal mucosa or blood, a pattern consistent with an intestinal mucosal origin.

The clonotype originates from a human patient who received an intestinal transplant, so some T cells may come from the graft donor. Sequenced here: PBMCs, sampled about 260 days after intestinal transplant. The V and J genes are TRBV18 and TRBJ2-7, with no reliable assignment of the D segment. The nucleotides read TGTGCCAGCTCACACCCGGTAAGACCCTACGAGCAGTACTTC. Its coded protein is CASSHPVRPYEQYF.